A selection of T cell receptor beta chains follows, all from one sample in a study of post-analysis software for immune sequencing data. TCRdb itself ran the PCR reads through MiXCR, one entry per CDR3 protein. Among roughly 870,000 distinct CDR3 sequences listed, roughly 50% were seen once. The sequencing sample was made of blood. Source of these receptors: a girl between 10 and 17 years old with multiple sclerosis. Both conserved end residues are part of each CDR3. Each record gives: J gene, D gene, V gene, clone size, CDR3 protein, CDR3 DNA. A D gene is named only where the DNA matches it firmly. Not all rows give a size; the values are once, few, many and, for expanded clones, a class.

TRBJ2-7 . TRBV5-6 . CASSLGDLTTSYEQYF TGTGCCAGCAGCTTGGGGGACCTTACGACCTCCTACGAGCAGTACTTC
TRBJ2-5 . TRBV15 . CATSRANTGHFFQETQYF TGTGCCACCAGCAGAGCTAATACGGGACACTTCTTCCAAGAGACCCAGTACTTC
TRBJ2-3 TRBD2 TRBV12-3/TRBV12-4 . CASSLTARSGGTTDTQYF TGTGCCAGCAGTTTAACCGCTCGAAGCGGGGGGACGACAGATACGCAGTATTTT
TRBJ2-3 . TRBV12-3/TRBV12-4 once CASRRMGTDTQYF TGTGCCAGTCGGAGAATGGGGACAGATACGCAGTATTTT
TRBJ2-6 TRBD1 TRBV20-1 . CSGTGGAGANVLTF TGCAGTGGGACAGGGGGCGCTGGGGCCAACGTCCTGACTTTC
TRBJ2-7 TRBD2 TRBV6-2/TRBV6-3 . CASSYPPAGLDEQYF TGTGCCAGCAGTTACCCTCCTGCGGGACTAGACGAGCAGTACTTC
TRBJ2-6 . TRBV2 . CGERGANVLTF TGTGGAGAGCGTGGGGCCAACGTCCTGACTTTC
TRBJ2-1 TRBD2 TRBV20-1 . CSALRLAGGYNEQFF TGCAGTGCTTTAAGACTAGCGGGAGGGTACAATGAGCAGTTCTTC
TRBJ1-5 . TRBV6-4 once CASRTPRDQRQPQHF TGTGCCAGCAGGACCCCCCGCGACCAGCGACAGCCCCAGCATTTT
TRBJ2-1 TRBD2 TRBV5-1 . CASFSSGVSYYNEQFF TGCGCCAGCTTTTCCAGCGGGGTTTCATATTACAATGAGCAGTTCTTC
TRBJ2-5 . TRBV20-1 few CSALQETQYF TGCAGTGCTTTACAAGAGACCCAGTACTTC
TRBJ2-3 TRBD2 TRBV29-1 . CSVEERDREADTQYF TGCAGCGTTGAGGAGCGGGACCGCGAGGCAGATACGCAGTATTTT
TRBJ2-3 . TRBV29-1 . CSGNHYDTQYF TGCAGCGGTAATCACTACGATACGCAGTATTTT
TRBJ1-2 . TRBV7-9 . CASSLAAGAASYGYTF TGTGCCAGCAGCTTAGCAGCAGGGGCCGCAAGCTATGGCTACACCTTC
TRBJ2-3 . TRBV7-2 . CASSLVGSGGTDTQYF TGTGCCAGCAGCTTAGTTGGGAGTGGTGGCACAGATACGCAGTATTTT
TRBJ2-3 TRBD2 TRBV12-3/TRBV12-4 . CASSRGLAGGGDTQYF TGTGCCAGCAGCCGCGGACTAGCGGGAGGAGGGGATACGCAGTATTTT
TRBJ2-7 . TRBV28 few CASSLAQTYEQYF TGTGCCAGCAGTTTAGCCCAGACCTACGAGCAGTACTTC
TRBJ2-4 . TRBV20-1 few CSARVGTAGENIQYF TGCAGTGCTAGAGTTGGTACGGCTGGCGAAAACATTCAGTACTTC
TRBJ2-1 TRBD2 TRBV7-3 . CASSWVVGGRFHNEQFF TGTGCCAGCAGCTGGGTGGTCGGCGGGAGGTTCCACAATGAGCAGTTCTTC
TRBJ2-1 . TRBV29-1 . CSGYHYSYSYNEQFF TGCAGCGGATACCATTACAGTTACTCCTACAATGAGCAGTTCTTC
TRBJ2-7 . TRBV25-1 . CASTMGSEQYF TGTGCCAGCACGATGGGATCCGAGCAGTACTTC
TRBJ1-2 . TRBV20-1 . CSASLLNYGYTF TGCAGTGCTAGCCTGCTTAACTATGGCTACACCTTC
TRBJ2-7 . TRBV10-3 . CAISAGKGLFYEQYF TGTGCCATCAGCGCGGGGAAGGGCCTTTTTTACGAGCAGTACTTC